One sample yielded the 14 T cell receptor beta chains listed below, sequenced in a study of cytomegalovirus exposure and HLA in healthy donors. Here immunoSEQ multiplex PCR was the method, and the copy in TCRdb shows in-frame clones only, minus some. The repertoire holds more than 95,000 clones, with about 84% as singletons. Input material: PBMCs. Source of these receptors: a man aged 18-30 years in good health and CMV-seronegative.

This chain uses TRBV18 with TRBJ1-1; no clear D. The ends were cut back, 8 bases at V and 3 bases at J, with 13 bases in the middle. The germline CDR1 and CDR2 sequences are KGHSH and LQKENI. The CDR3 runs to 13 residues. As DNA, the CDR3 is TGTGCCAGCCGGGAACGGGCGGACACTGAAGCTTTCTTT. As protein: CASRERADTEAFF.

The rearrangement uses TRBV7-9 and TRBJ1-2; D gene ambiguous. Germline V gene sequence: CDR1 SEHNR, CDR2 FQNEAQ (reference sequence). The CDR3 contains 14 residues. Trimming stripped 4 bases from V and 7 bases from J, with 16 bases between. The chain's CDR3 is CASSSYLDLSGYTF. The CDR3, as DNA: TGTGCCAGCAGCTCATACCTTGATCTTAGTGGCTACACCTTC.

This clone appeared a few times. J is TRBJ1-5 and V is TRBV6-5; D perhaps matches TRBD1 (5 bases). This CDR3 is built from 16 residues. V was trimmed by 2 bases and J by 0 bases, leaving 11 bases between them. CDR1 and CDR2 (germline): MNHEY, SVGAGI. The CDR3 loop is CASSYEQEYSNQPQHF. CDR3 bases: TGTGCCAGCAGTTACGAACAGGAATATAGCAATCAGCCCCAGCATTTT.

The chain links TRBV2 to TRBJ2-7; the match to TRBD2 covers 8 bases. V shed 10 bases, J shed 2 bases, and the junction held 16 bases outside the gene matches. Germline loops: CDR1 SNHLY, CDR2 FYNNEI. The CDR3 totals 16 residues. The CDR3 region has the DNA TGTGCCACATCGTGGGGCGGAAGCGGGAGTACCTACGAGCAGTACTTC. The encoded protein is CATSWGGSGSTYEQYF.

The CDR3 reads CASSLVVQREPSDTGELFF. The CDR3 nucleotides read TGTGCCAGCAGCTTGGTCGTCCAGCGGGAGCCCTCGGACACCGGGGAGCTGTTTTTT. The rearrangement links TRBV5-6 to TRBJ2-2; 8 positions match TRBD2. Trimming took 0 bases from V and 3 from J; bases not matched to a gene: 13. This CDR3 has 19 amino acids. The germline V gene has CDR1 SGHDT and CDR2 YYEEEE.

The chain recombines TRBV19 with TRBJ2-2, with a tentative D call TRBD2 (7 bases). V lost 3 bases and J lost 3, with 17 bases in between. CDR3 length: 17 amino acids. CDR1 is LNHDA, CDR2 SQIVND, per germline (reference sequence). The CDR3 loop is CASSIRGGGSYTGELFF. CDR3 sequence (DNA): TGTGCCAGTAGTATTAGGGGGGGAGGGAGTTACACCGGGGAGCTGTTTTTT.

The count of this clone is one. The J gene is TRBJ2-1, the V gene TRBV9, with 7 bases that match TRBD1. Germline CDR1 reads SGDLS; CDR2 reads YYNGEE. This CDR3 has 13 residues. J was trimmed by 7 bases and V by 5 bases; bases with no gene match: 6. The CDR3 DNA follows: TGTGCCAGCAGTGTAAGGGGGCAAAATGAGCAGTTCTTC. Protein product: CASSVRGQNEQFF.

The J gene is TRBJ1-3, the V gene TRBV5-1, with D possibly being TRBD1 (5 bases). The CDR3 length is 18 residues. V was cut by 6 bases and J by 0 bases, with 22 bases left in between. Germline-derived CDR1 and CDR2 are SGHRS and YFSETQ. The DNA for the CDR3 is TGCGCCAGCACCAATGGGCTGGGTGGGGCGAACTCTGGAAACACCATATATTTT. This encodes CASTNGLGGANSGNTIYF.

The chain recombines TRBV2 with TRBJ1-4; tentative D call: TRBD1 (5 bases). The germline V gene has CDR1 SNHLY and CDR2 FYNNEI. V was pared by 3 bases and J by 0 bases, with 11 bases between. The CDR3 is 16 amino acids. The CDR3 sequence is CASSDGAIATNEKLFF. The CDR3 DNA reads TGTGCCAGCAGTGATGGGGCGATCGCAACTAATGAAAAACTGTTTTTT.

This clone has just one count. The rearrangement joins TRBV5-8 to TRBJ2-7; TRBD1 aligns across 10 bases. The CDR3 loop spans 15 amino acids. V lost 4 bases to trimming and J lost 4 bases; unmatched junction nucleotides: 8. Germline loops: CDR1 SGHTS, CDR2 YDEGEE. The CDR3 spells CASSPGQGQLYEQYF. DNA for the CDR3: TGTGCCAGCAGCCCGGGACAGGGGCAGTTATACGAGCAGTACTTC.

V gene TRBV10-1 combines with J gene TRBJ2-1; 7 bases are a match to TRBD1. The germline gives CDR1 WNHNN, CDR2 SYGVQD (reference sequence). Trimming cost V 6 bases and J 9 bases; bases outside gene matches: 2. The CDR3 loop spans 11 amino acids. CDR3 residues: CASSRDSEQFF. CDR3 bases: TGCGCCAGCAGCCGGGACAGTGAGCAGTTCTTC.

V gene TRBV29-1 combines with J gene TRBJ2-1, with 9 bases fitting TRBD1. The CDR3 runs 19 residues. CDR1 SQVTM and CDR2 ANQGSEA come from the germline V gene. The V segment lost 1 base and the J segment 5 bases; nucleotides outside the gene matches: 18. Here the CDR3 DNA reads TGCAGCGTTGAAGGAAGGACAGGGGTAGCGCGAGGGGCTAACAATGAGCAGTTCTTC. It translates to CSVEGRTGVARGANNEQFF.

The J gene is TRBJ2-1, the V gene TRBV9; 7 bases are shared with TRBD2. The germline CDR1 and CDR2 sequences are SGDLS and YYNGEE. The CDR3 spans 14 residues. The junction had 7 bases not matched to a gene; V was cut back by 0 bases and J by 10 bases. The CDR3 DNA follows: TGTGCCAGCAGCGTAGAGGCGGGGGAGAGGGAGCAGTTCTTC. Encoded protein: CASSVEAGEREQFF.

This CDR3 reads CAASGGFEQYF. The CDR3 DNA sequence: TGTGCCGCCAGTGGCGGGTTCGAGCAGTACTTC. The chain joins TRBV6-5 to TRBJ2-7; D is perhaps TRBD2 (5 bases). Germline V gene sequence: CDR1 MNHEY, CDR2 SVGAGI. V lost 11 bases to trimming and J lost 6 bases, with 14 bases between them. The CDR3 loop spans 11 amino acids.